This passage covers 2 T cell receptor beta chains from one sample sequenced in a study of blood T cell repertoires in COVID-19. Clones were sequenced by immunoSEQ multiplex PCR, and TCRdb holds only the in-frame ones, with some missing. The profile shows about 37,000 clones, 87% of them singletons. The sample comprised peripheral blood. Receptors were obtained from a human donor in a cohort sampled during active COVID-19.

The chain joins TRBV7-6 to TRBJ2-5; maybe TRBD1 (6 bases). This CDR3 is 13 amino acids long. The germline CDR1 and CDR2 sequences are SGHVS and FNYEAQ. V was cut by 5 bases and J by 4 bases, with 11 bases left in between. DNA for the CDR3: TGTGCCAGCAGCACTATCAGGGGAGAGACCCAGTACTTC. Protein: CASSTIRGETQYF.

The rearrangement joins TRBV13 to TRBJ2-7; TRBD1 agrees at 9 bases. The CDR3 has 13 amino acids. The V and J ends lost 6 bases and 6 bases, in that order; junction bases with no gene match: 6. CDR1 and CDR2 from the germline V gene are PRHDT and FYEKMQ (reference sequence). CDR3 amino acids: CASRHDRGCEQYF. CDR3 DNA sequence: TGTGCCAGCAGACATGACAGGGGGTGCGAGCAGTACTTC.